The following is a T cell receptor (beta chain) sequence with its context. What it binds is not known. The table came from immunoSEQ multiplex PCR; TCRdb's copy has only in-frame clones and leaves some out. The data contain about a million clones, about 80% of them singletons. This CDR3 comprises 16 residues. Trimming took 4 bases from V and 5 from J, leaving 20 bases between them. The germline V gene encodes CDR1 SGHRS and CDR2 YFSETQ. This sample stems from a study of shared clonotypes between healthy human individuals. Study context: The cohort had a couple of women and a few men, ages 18 to 49. General study results and limits: Between a handful of donors, naive CD4 clonotypes were shared at a level of roughly 5.5%.

The receptor was isolated from a man aged 18 to 30 in good health. Some clones in this sample may be carry-over from other donors' samples. The sequencing sample was made of memory CD4+ T cells from PBMCs. The subset here: CD45RA-negative fraction. V gene TRBV5-1 combines with J gene TRBJ2-3; D is perhaps TRBD1 or TRBD2 (6 bases each). The CDR3 protein is CASSPGAASQGDTQYF. The CDR3 nucleotides are TGCGCCAGCAGCCCGGGGGCGGCTAGTCAGGGAGATACGCAGTATTTT.